This TCR beta chain emerged from a study of yellow fever vaccine responses in identical twins. This CDR3 is built from 16 residues. Trimming cost V 1 base and J 1 base; bases outside gene matches: 2. Germline V lookup: CDR1 SGHAT, CDR2 FQNNGV. Regarding this clonotype: Its antigen is not known.

The study, taken as a whole, reports: Twins' vaccine T cell response reportedly gave the appearance of partial convergence and partial personalization.

TCRdb analysed the RT-PCR reads with MiXCR anew, one entry per CDR3 protein. Among 30,000 to 35,000 distinct CDR3 sequences listed, about 61% were seen once. Material: T cells from blood (PBMCs), unsorted or a sorted subset (not recorded which), obtained before or after yellow fever vaccination (not recorded which). The chain recombines TRBV11-2 with TRBJ2-3, with 10 positions matching TRBD2. The receptor's source is a woman under 30 who received the yellow fever vaccine. The CDR3 DNA sequence: TGTGCCAGCAGCTTAGGGGGGACTAGCGGCACAGATACGCAGTATTTT. Protein product: CASSLGGTSGTDTQYF.